Sequencing of this T cell receptor beta chain was carried out in a study of T cell changes during pregnancy in multiple sclerosis. The germline gives CDR1 SGDLS, CDR2 YYNGEE. CDR3 size: 14 residues. V lost 4 bases to trimming and J lost 9 bases; unmatched junction nucleotides: 8. Only in-frame clones appear in the TCRdb table, and some are missing; sequencing was by immunoSEQ multiplex PCR. Of 100,000 or so clones in the sample, about 91% were seen once. Sequences were derived from peripheral blood, sampled in the second trimester of pregnancy. The V and J genes are TRBV9 and TRBJ2-1; 9 bases are a match to TRBD1. The sequence was collected from a female donor with multiple sclerosis, enrolled in a pregnancy study. The CDR3 DNA sequence: TGTGCCAGCAGCTTCTCCGGGACAGGGAGTGAGCAGTTCTTC. Residues: CASSFSGTGSEQFF.